The 2 T cell receptor beta chains listed next were all sequenced from one sample in a study of cytomegalovirus exposure and HLA in healthy donors. The data were produced by immunoSEQ multiplex PCR, yet TCRdb's version contains in-frame clones alone and is incomplete. The profile covers 150,000 to 200,000 clones, with 80% to 90% appearing a single time and 5.7% taken by the ten largest. Sequencing was carried out using PBMCs. Every receptor here comes from a woman under 40 in good health and CMV-seronegative.

V is TRBV5-4 and J is TRBJ2-1; D is unresolved. V dropped 0 bases and J dropped 7 bases, with 5 bases sitting between them. Germline values: CDR1 SGHNT, CDR2 YYREEE (reference sequence). This CDR3 region has 12 residues. The CDR3 DNA reads as TGTGCCAGCAGCTTGGGTGTTAATGAGCAGTTCTTC. This codes for CASSLGVNEQFF.

On this clone: Other DNA sequences in the sample encode the same CDR3. The J gene is TRBJ1-5, the V gene TRBV19, with D unclear. The CDR3 extends over 14 amino acids. The V gene lost 3 bases and the J gene lost 0 bases, with 6 bases spanning the gap. Germline V lookup: CDR1 LNHDA, CDR2 SQIVND (reference sequence). This chain's CDR3 is CASSIRDSNQPQHF. CDR3 nucleotide sequence: TGTGCCAGTAGTATTAGGGATAGCAATCAGCCCCAGCATTTT.